The 5 T cell receptor beta chains reported below all come from one sample, sequenced in a study of blood T cell repertoires in COVID-19. Profiling relied on immunoSEQ multiplex PCR, and the TCRdb table lists in-frame clones only, not all of them. The sample has over 120,000 clones; less than 80% are singletons. The sequenced sample consisted of peripheral blood. These receptors were obtained from a woman older than 75 with active or convalescent COVID-19.

This rearrangement joins TRBV2 to TRBJ1-2, with 7 bases matching TRBD1. This CDR3 has 13 residues. Germline V gene sequence: CDR1 SNHLY, CDR2 FYNNEI. With V trimmed by 7 bases and J by 0 bases, 2 bases remained unmatched. The CDR3 reads CASIGTANYGYTF. The DNA of the CDR3 is TGTGCCAGCATTGGGACAGCTAACTATGGCTACACCTTC. The full variable domain, rest sourced from reference TRBV2 and TRBJ1-2, is EPEVTQTPSHQVTQMGQEVILRCVPISNHLYFYWYRQILGQKVEFLVSFYNNEISEKSEIFDDQFSVERPDGSNFTLKIRSTKLEDSAMYFCASIGTANYGYTFGSGTRLTVV.

The genes are TRBV28 and TRBJ1-6; weak D call: TRBD1 (5 bases). The CDR3 covers 12 residues. V was shortened by 4 bases and J by 9 bases, with 7 bases between the two germline ends. The germline V gene has CDR1 MDHEN and CDR2 SYDVKM. The CDR3 here is CASSYQGSPLHF. DNA for the CDR3: TGTGCCAGCAGTTATCAGGGTTCACCCCTCCACTTT.

The chain has TRBV19 and TRBJ2-2; 9 positions match TRBD1. Germline CDR1 reads LNHDA; CDR2 reads SQIVND (reference sequence). The CDR3 consists of 16 residues. The V gene end was trimmed by 6 bases and the J gene end by 0 bases; junction bases not matched to a gene: 5. This CDR3 reads CASRDGQGTNTGELFF. CDR3 nucleotide sequence: TGTGCCAGTAGAGACGGACAGGGGACGAACACCGGGGAGCTGTTTTTT.

Here the CDR3 reads CASSSSGSGGAGDEQFF. CDR3 coding DNA: TGTGCCAGCAGCTCCAGCGGTAGCGGGGGGGCCGGCGATGAGCAGTTCTTC. The gene calls are TRBV7-2 and TRBJ2-1, with 11 bases matching TRBD2. V was pared by 4 bases and J by 8 bases, with 13 bases of the junction left unmatched. The CDR3 extends over 17 amino acids. CDR1 is SGHTA, CDR2 FQGNSA, per germline.

The V call is TRBV2, the J call TRBJ2-1, with 13 bases aligning to TRBD2. Germline V gene data show CDR1 as SNHLY and CDR2 as FYNNEI. Trimming removed 6 bases from V and 0 bases from J; junction bases left unmatched: 8. The CDR3 has 18 residues. Here the CDR3 DNA reads TGTGCCAGCAGCGTCCAGACTAGCGGGGGGAGCTCCTACAATGAGCAGTTCTTC. Residues: CASSVQTSGGSSYNEQFF. The whole variable domain, remainder taken from reference TRBV2 and TRBJ2-1, is EPEVTQTPSHQVTQMGQEVILRCVPISNHLYFYWYRQILGQKVEFLVSFYNNEISEKSEIFDDQFSVERPDGSNFTLKIRSTKLEDSAMYFCASSVQTSGGSSYNEQFFGPGTRLTVL.